This is a list of T cell receptor beta chains from one sample in a study of blood T cell repertoires in COVID-19. Generated by immunoSEQ multiplex PCR, the TCRdb table keeps only in-frame clones and is missing some. The sample carries about 100,000 clones, 80% to 90% recorded once. The material sequenced was peripheral blood. These receptors were collected from a human donor in a cohort sampled during active COVID-19. Each CDR3 is given with its conserved first and last residue. The D gene is left open where the match is weak. Clone size is stated in some rows and not others, as once, few, many or a class when expanded.

J: TRBJ2-3
size: -
V: TRBV15
D: TRBD2
DNA: TGTGCCACCAGCAGGGGACTAAAGGGCGCTAGCACAGATACGCAGTATTTT
CDR3: CATSRGLKGASTDTQYF

J: TRBJ1-3
size: -
V: TRBV6-1
D: -
DNA: TGTGCCAGCAGTGAGAACAGCAACTCTGGAAACACCATATATTTT
CDR3: CASSENSNSGNTIYF

J: TRBJ2-2
size: -
V: TRBV7-3
D: -
DNA: TGTGCCAGCAGCTCGCGACAGGCGAACACCGGGGAGCTGTTTTTT
CDR3: CASSSRQANTGELFF

J: TRBJ1-5
size: -
V: TRBV9
D: TRBD1
DNA: TGTGCCAGCAGCAGAGGACAGGGAGGCAATCAGCCCCAGCATTTT
CDR3: CASSRGQGGNQPQHF

J: TRBJ2-7
size: -
V: TRBV28
D: -
DNA: TGTGCCAGCTCGGTGTTAGCAGGGCCGGGCGAGCAGTACTTC
CDR3: CASSVLAGPGEQYF

J: TRBJ2-1
size: -
V: TRBV18
D: -
DNA: TGTGCCAGCTCCCCCAGGGGGGTTGGTGAGCAGTTCTTC
CDR3: CASSPRGVGEQFF

J: TRBJ1-2
size: -
V: TRBV2
D: -
DNA: TGTGCCAGCAGTTTAGAGAACTATGGCTACACCTTC
CDR3: CASSLENYGYTF

J: TRBJ2-7
size: once
V: TRBV14
D: TRBD2
DNA: TGTGCCAGCAGCCAAGTGATTACTAGCGGCGTTACGAAGCAGTACTTC
CDR3: CASSQVITSGVTKQYF

J: TRBJ2-1
size: once
V: TRBV11-2
D: TRBD2
DNA: TGTGCCAGCAGCTCAACCACTAGCGGGTCACCGTTCTTC
CDR3: CASSSTTSGSPFF

J: TRBJ2-1
size: -
V: TRBV9
D: -
DNA: TGTGCCAGCAGCGAGGAGGGGAGCTCCTACAATGAGCAGTTCTTC
CDR3: CASSEEGSSYNEQFF

J: TRBJ1-2
size: -
V: TRBV10-3
D: TRBD1
DNA: TGTGCCATCAGTGAGTCTAGACAGGGGACGGATGGCTACACCTTC
CDR3: CAISESRQGTDGYTF

J: TRBJ2-1
size: -
V: TRBV19
D: TRBD2
DNA: TGTGCCAGTAATCCCGGACTAGCGTACAATGAGCAGTTCTTC
CDR3: CASNPGLAYNEQFF

J: TRBJ1-2
size: -
V: TRBV15
D: -
DNA: TGTGCCACCAGCCGGGAAGCTGGTGGCTATGGCTACACCTTC
CDR3: CATSREAGGYGYTF

J: TRBJ2-3
size: -
V: TRBV10-3
D: TRBD2
DNA: TGTGCCATCAGTGAATCACTAGCGGGGTCGGAATCAGGGCGTTTT
CDR3: CAISESLAGSESGRF

J: TRBJ1-1
size: -
V: TRBV30
D: -
DNA: TGTGCCTGGGTTACGGGACACACTAACACTGAAGCTTTCTTT
CDR3: CAWVTGHTNTEAFF

J: TRBJ2-3
size: -
V: TRBV7-6
D: TRBD1
DNA: TGTGCCAGCAGCTTAGAGGTGGTTGGGACAGGGGGCTTCAGCCCAGATACGCAGTATTTT
CDR3: CASSLEVVGTGGFSPDTQYF

J: TRBJ2-5
size: -
V: TRBV7-8
D: -
DNA: TGTGCCAGCAGCTCTAGGGGACACCCACAAGAGACCCAGTACTTC
CDR3: CASSSRGHPQETQYF

J: TRBJ1-1
size: -
V: TRBV3-1/TRBV3-2
D: -
DNA: TGTGCCAGCAGCAATAGCGAGGGTTATCGGGCTTTCTTT
CDR3: CASSNSEGYRAFF

J: TRBJ2-7
size: -
V: TRBV7-9
D: TRBD2
DNA: TGTGCCAGCAGCTTAGCCGGGGGGGTTCCCTACGAGCAGTACTTC
CDR3: CASSLAGGVPYEQYF

J: TRBJ2-1
size: once
V: TRBV28
D: -
DNA: TGTGCCAGCATTACCGGGACACTTTCTTACAATGAGCAGTTCTTC
CDR3: CASITGTLSYNEQFF

J: TRBJ2-7
size: -
V: TRBV6-2/TRBV6-3
D: TRBD2
DNA: TGTGCCAGCAGTTACCCCGCCCCGGGCGGGGGGGACGAGCAGTACTTC
CDR3: CASSYPAPGGGDEQYF

J: TRBJ1-2
size: -
V: TRBV19
D: -
DNA: TGTGCCAGTAGTATATCAGGAAACTCTTATGGCTACACCTTC
CDR3: CASSISGNSYGYTF

J: TRBJ1-6
size: -
V: TRBV11-2
D: TRBD1
DNA: TGTGCCAGCAGCTTGGACAGGGGACATTCACCCCTCCACTTT
CDR3: CASSLDRGHSPLHF

J: TRBJ2-1
size: once
V: TRBV27
D: -
DNA: TGTGCCAGCAGTTTATCAGCAGCAGGAAAACCACACAATGAGCAGTTCTTC
CDR3: CASSLSAAGKPHNEQFF

J: TRBJ2-2
size: -
V: TRBV7-3
D: -
DNA: TGTGCCAGCAGCTTAATGCTGCAGACCGGGGAGCTGTTTTTT
CDR3: CASSLMLQTGELFF

J: TRBJ2-3
size: few
V: TRBV7-2
D: -
DNA: TGTGCCAGCACCCAGGCCGGGGTTACTAGCACAGATACGCAGTATTTT
CDR3: CASTQAGVTSTDTQYF

J: TRBJ1-1
size: -
V: TRBV5-1
D: -
DNA: TGCGCCAGCAGCTTGGCCGGGTATTACACTGAAGCTTTCTTT
CDR3: CASSLAGYYTEAFF

J: TRBJ1-5
size: -
V: TRBV12-3/TRBV12-4
D: -
DNA: TGTGCCAGCAGGGTTGGAGGCAATCAGCCCCAGCATTTT
CDR3: CASRVGGNQPQHF

J: TRBJ2-7
size: once
V: TRBV12-3/TRBV12-4
D: -
DNA: TGTGCCAGCAGTGTTAATCAGGTCTCCGAGCAGTACTTC
CDR3: CASSVNQVSEQYF

J: TRBJ2-2
size: few
V: TRBV19
D: -
DNA: TGTGCCACGACTGACAGGACCTTGAGCACCGGGGAGCTGTTTTTT
CDR3: CATTDRTLSTGELFF

J: TRBJ2-1
size: -
V: TRBV5-4
D: -
DNA: TGTGCCAGCAACTCCGGTGAAGACAATGAGCAGTTCTTC
CDR3: CASNSGEDNEQFF

J: TRBJ1-1
size: -
V: TRBV28
D: TRBD1
DNA: TGTGCCAGCAACCACAGGGGGCAGCGTGGCACTGAAGCTTTCTTT
CDR3: CASNHRGQRGTEAFF

J: TRBJ1-5
size: -
V: TRBV5-1
D: -
DNA: TGCGCCAGCAGCTTCGGGGAATATAGCAATCAGCCCCAGCATTTT
CDR3: CASSFGEYSNQPQHF

J: TRBJ2-5
size: once
V: TRBV30
D: TRBD1
DNA: TGTGCCTGGGGGGGACAGGGCCCCGAGACCCAGTACTTC
CDR3: CAWGGQGPETQYF

J: TRBJ2-7
size: -
V: TRBV10-1
D: -
DNA: TGCGCCAGCAGTGAGCCAGACTCAGCAGGGAACGTCACTGGGGAGCAGTACTTC
CDR3: CASSEPDSAGNVTGEQYF

J: TRBJ1-1
size: -
V: TRBV18
D: TRBD1
DNA: TGTGCCAGCTCCCTTCTTCAGGGGGCGGGTGAAGCTTTCTTT
CDR3: CASSLLQGAGEAFF

J: TRBJ1-4
size: few
V: TRBV7-9
D: -
DNA: TGTGCCAGCAGCTTAGACGGGAGCACTAATGAAAAACTGTTTTTT
CDR3: CASSLDGSTNEKLFF

J: TRBJ2-3
size: -
V: TRBV7-6
D: TRBD2
DNA: TGTGCCAGCAGCTTAGAGGTGGGGCTAGCGGGACGCACAGATACGCAGTATTTT
CDR3: CASSLEVGLAGRTDTQYF

J: TRBJ2-1
size: -
V: TRBV28
D: -
DNA: TGTGCCAGCAGTGAGCATCGAAGGGGTCGCTCCTACAATGAGCAGTTCTTC
CDR3: CASSEHRRGRSYNEQFF

J: TRBJ2-7
size: -
V: TRBV28
D: TRBD1
DNA: TGTGCCAGCACCCGGGACAGTTCCTACGAGCAGTACTTC
CDR3: CASTRDSSYEQYF

J: TRBJ1-2
size: -
V: TRBV7-2
D: TRBD1
DNA: TGTGCCAGCAGCGACAGACAGGGCGGCGGTGGCTACACCTTC
CDR3: CASSDRQGGGGYTF

J: TRBJ2-5
size: -
V: TRBV19
D: TRBD2
DNA: TGTGCCAGTAGTACCCTAGGACTAGCGGGAGCAGAGACCCAGTACTTC
CDR3: CASSTLGLAGAETQYF

J: TRBJ2-5
size: -
V: TRBV11-2
D: -
DNA: TGTGCCAGCAGCTTACTAGACCAAGAGACCCAGTACTTC
CDR3: CASSLLDQETQYF